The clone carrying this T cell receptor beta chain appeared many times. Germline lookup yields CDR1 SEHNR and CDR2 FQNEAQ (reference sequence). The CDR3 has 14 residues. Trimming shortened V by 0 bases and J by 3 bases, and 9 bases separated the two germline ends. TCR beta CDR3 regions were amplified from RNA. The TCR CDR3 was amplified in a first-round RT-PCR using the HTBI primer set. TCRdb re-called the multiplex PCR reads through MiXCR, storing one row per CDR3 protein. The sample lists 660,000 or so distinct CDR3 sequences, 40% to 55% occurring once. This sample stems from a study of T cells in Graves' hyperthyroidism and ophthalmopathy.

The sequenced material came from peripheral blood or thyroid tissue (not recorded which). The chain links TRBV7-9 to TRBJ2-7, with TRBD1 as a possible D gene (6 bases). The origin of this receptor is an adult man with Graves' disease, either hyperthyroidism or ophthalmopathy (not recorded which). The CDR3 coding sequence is TGTGCCAGCAGCTTAGCAGGACAGCGCTACGAGCAGTACTTC. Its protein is CASSLAGQRYEQYF.